What follows is one T cell receptor (beta chain) and its context. These data are taken from a study of TIL therapy for anti-PD-1-resistant metastatic lung cancer. Study overall: Patients had a median age of 54 years (range about 35-80). Most patients had lung adenocarcinoma; a handful of tumors were EGFR-mutant, two ALK-rearranged; half smoked currently or formerly.

This CDR3 comprises 14 residues. The V and J ends lost 5 bases and 3 bases respectively, with 13 bases between them. In germline, CDR1 is SGHTA, CDR2 FQGTGA. Indicated time point: pre-treatment sample, taken before nivolumab and TIL therapy. Sequencing used immunoSEQ v3. Libraries were prepared by immunoSEQ multiplex PCR; TCRdb keeps only in-frame clonotypes and omits some of them. The data hold more than 55,000 clones, with about two thirds observed a single time. The source material was blood, sampled at baseline. The receptor was derived from a person aged 25 to 80 with non-small cell lung cancer. The genes are TRBV7-3 and TRBJ1-1, with a possible D match to TRBD1 (5 bases). The CDR3 reads CASSQGGTYTEAFF. The CDR3 bases are TGTGCCAGCAGCCAAGGTGGGACCTACACTGAAGCTTTCTTT.